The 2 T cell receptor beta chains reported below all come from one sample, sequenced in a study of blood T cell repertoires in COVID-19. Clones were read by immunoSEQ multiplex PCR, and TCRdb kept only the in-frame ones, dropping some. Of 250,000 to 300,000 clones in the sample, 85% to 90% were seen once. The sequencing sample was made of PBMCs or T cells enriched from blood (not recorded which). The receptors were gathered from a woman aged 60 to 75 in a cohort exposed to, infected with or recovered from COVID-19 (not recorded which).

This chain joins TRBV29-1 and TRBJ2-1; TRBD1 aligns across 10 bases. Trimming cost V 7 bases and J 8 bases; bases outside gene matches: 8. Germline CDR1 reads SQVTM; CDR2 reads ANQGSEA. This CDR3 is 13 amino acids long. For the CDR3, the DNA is TGCAGCGCGACAGGGGGCTTGGAGGATGAGCAGTTCTTC. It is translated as CSATGGLEDEQFF.

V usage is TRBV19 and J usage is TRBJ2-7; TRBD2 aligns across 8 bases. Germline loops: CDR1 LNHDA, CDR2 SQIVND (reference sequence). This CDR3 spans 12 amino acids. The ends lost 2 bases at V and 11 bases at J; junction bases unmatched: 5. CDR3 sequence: CASSISGGREYF. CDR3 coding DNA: TGTGCCAGTAGTATATCGGGGGGGCGCGAGTACTTC. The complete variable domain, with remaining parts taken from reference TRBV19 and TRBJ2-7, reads DGGITQSPKYLFRKEGQNVTLSCEQNLNHDAMYWYRQDPGQGLRLIYYSQIVNDFQKGDIAEGYSVSREKKESFPLTVTSAQKNPTAFYLCASSISGGREYFGPGTRLTVT.